This T cell receptor beta chain stems from a study of radiotherapy plus CTLA-4 blockade in lung cancer. Across the whole study: 15% to 20% of enrolled patients responded objectively, and 25% to 40% had disease control.

The repertoire was sequenced with immunoSEQ multiplex PCR; TCRdb's copy has only in-frame clones and lacks some. This sample has 40,000 or so clones, with 63% found just once. In regard to this clone: At one boundary the junction diverges from the germline segment, which might be a read error.

Germline CDR1 is SSHAT and CDR2 is FNYEAQ (reference sequence). The CDR3 totals 15 residues. The rearrangement links TRBV7-7 to TRBJ2-5; 8 bases agree with TRBD1. Here the sequenced sample was peripheral blood, taken from a patient treated with radiotherapy plus ipilimumab. The sequence came from a human donor with non-small cell lung cancer who had a partial response to radiotherapy plus ipilimumab. CDR3 coding DNA: TGTGCTAGCAGCTTAAGGACAGGGTACCAAGAGACCCAGTACTTC. It translates to CASSLRTGYQETQYF.